This T cell receptor beta chain was retrieved from a study of cytomegalovirus exposure and HLA in healthy donors. This clone has only one observation. The primer mix had 60 Vbeta and 13 Jbeta primers. This table comes from immunoSEQ multiplex PCR, and its TCRdb copy is limited to in-frame clones, with some not included. The top ten clones hold under 3% of a sample with 140,000 or so clones, 75% to 90% of them seen once. CDR1 is SGHVS, CDR2 FQNEAQ, per germline. This CDR3 has 15 amino acids. Sequencing used PBMCs. V gene TRBV7-8 combines with J gene TRBJ2-5, with 11 bases identical to TRBD2. TRBJ2-7 matches the DNA end more closely, so the J call is doubtful. The TCR originated in a woman in her 30s in good health and CMV-seronegative. The CDR3 DNA reads TGTGCCAGCAGCTTAGCACTAGCGGGAGCCTACGAGCAGTACTTC. Encoded protein: CASSLALAGAYEQYF.